These T cell receptor beta chains were read from a single sample in a study of early T cells in non-severe SARS-CoV-2 infection. MiXCR, run by TCRdb on the 5' RACE reads, gives a single entry per CDR3 protein. The table records 75,000 to 90,000 distinct CDR3 sequences, about 10% of them present only once. The source was whole blood, collected at baseline. The receptor source for this set is an adult who was a healthcare worker with PCR-confirmed SARS-CoV-2 infection or an uninfected control (not recorded which). The CDR3 runs from the conserved cysteine through the conserved F or W. D genes are given only for firm matches. Size is stated for part of the rows, as once, few or many counts, or as a class when the clone is expanded.

J,V,size,D,CDR3,DNA
TRBJ2-1,TRBV20-1,many,NA,CSARGQRIHNEQFF,TGCAGTGCCAGAGGCCAGCGGATTCACAATGAGCAGTTCTTC
TRBJ2-7,TRBV28,many,NA,CASSRILGISLF,TGTGCCAGCAGTAGAATACTAGGAATTAGCTTATTC
TRBJ2-2,TRBV9,NA,NA,CASSVVFTGELFF,TGTGCCAGCAGCGTAGTTTTCACCGGGGAGCTGTTTTTT
TRBJ2-7,TRBV11-2,few,NA,CASSPGRGYASYEQYF,TGTGCCAGCAGCCCCGGAAGGGGGTACGCCTCCTACGAGCAGTACTTC
TRBJ2-7,TRBV30,NA,NA,CAWSWGAMVGAYEQYF,TGTGCCTGGAGTTGGGGTGCTATGGTAGGGGCCTACGAGCAGTACTTC
TRBJ1-2,TRBV12-3/TRBV12-4,many,NA,CASSSTVNYGYTF,TGTGCCAGCAGTTCGACAGTCAACTATGGCTACACCTTC
TRBJ1-2,TRBV6-1,NA,TRBD1,CASRGTGSVYGYTF,TGTGCCAGCAGGGGGACAGGATCAGTCTATGGCTACACCTTC
TRBJ2-1,TRBV11-2,few,NA,CASSPSRINEQFF,TGTGCCAGCAGCCCCAGCCGGATCAATGAGCAGTTCTTC
TRBJ1-2,TRBV28,NA,NA,CASSLLNMGSYGYTF,TGTGCCAGCAGTTTGCTCAACATGGGATCTTATGGCTACACCTTC
TRBJ2-6,TRBV7-7,NA,NA,CASGPQISGANVLTF,TGTGCCAGCGGTCCTCAGATCTCTGGGGCCAACGTCCTGACTTTC
TRBJ2-2,TRBV9,many,TRBD2,CASSPRGTSGLNTGELFF,TGTGCCAGCAGCCCCCGCGGGACTAGCGGGCTGAACACCGGGGAGCTGTTTTTT
TRBJ1-3,TRBV5-1,NA,NA,CASSLGKGYSGNTIYF,TGCGCCAGCAGCTTGGGGAAGGGGTACTCTGGAAACACCATATATTTT
TRBJ2-5,TRBV4-1,many,NA,CASSQGSQASGAQYF,TGCGCCAGCAGCCAAGGTTCGCAAGCCTCGGGCGCCCAGTACTTC
TRBJ2-5,TRBV3-1,NA,TRBD2,CASSQGNLAEGYQETQYF,TGTGCCAGCAGCCAAGGGAACCTAGCGGAGGGGTACCAAGAGACCCAGTACTTC
TRBJ2-7,TRBV6-2/TRBV6-3,many,NA,CASSYSTEGPYEQYF,TGTGCCAGCAGTTACTCGACAGAAGGGCCCTACGAGCAGTACTTC
TRBJ1-3,TRBV27,NA,NA,CASSSAGLGGNTIYF,TGTGCCAGCAGTTCGGCTGGATTGGGGGGCAACACCATATATTTT
TRBJ2-7,TRBV10-2,few,TRBD2,CASSESGTRGYEQYF,TGCGCCAGCAGTGAGTCAGGGACTAGAGGATACGAGCAGTACTTC
TRBJ2-3,TRBV29-1,few,NA,CSVSPSTDTQYF,TGCAGCGTTTCCCCTAGCACAGATACGCAGTATTTT
TRBJ2-3,TRBV30,few,TRBD2,CAWSVLAVTSTDTQYF,TGTGCCTGGAGTGTACTAGCGGTTACTAGCACAGATACGCAGTATTTT
TRBJ1-1,TRBV3-1,few,NA,CASSQSGGTTEAFF,TGTGCCAGCAGCCAATCCGGCGGGACCACTGAAGCTTTCTTT
TRBJ1-3,TRBV30,few,NA,CAWSVPGNTIYF,TGTGCCTGGAGTGTACCTGGAAACACCATATATTTT
TRBJ2-1,TRBV28,NA,NA,CASSPLSLRAYNEQFF,TGTGCCAGCAGTCCGTTGAGTCTACGAGCCTACAATGAGCAGTTCTTC
TRBJ2-7,TRBV12-3/TRBV12-4,NA,NA,CASSEYKVHEQYF,TGTGCCAGCAGTGAGTATAAGGTCCACGAGCAGTACTTC
TRBJ2-1,TRBV12-3/TRBV12-4,NA,NA,CASSPTLNEQFF,TGTGCCAGCAGTCCCACCTTGAATGAGCAGTTCTTC